This passage covers 25 T cell receptor beta chains from one sample sequenced in a study of T cell repertoires in cytomegalovirus infection (dated by TCRdb to the late 2010s). Sequencing instrument: Illumina HiSeq 1500. TCRdb reprocessed the public reads (quality trimming at Q25 with fastp, clone calling with MiXCR) and kept in-frame beta chains. A single entry per CDR3 protein holds the most common genes and DNA from its merged rows. In all, the sample holds fewer than 550,000 distinct CDR3 sequences, and 15% to 20% of those were seen once. The ten top clones hold 24% of the sample. The sequenced sample consisted of CD8+ T cells from PBMCs. Every receptor here comes from a human donor in good health (CMV status not recorded). Some clones in this sample may be carry-over from other donors' samples.

This clonotype was detected a few times. This chain uses TRBV12-5 with TRBJ2-2; 8 bases agree with TRBD1. Trimming at V came to 3 bases and at J to 7 bases, leaving 4 bases not matched to a gene. CDR3 length: 14 amino acids. Germline V lookup: CDR1 LGHNT, CDR2 FRNRAP. In nucleotides, the CDR3 is TGTGCTAGTGGTTTCCAGGGGGCGGGCGGGGAGCTGTTTTTT. Translation: CASGFQGAGGELFF.

This clonotype was seen repeatedly, ten times or more. V is TRBV7-8 and J is TRBJ2-5; possibly TRBD2 for D (6 bases). Germline V gene data show CDR1 as SGHVS and CDR2 as FQNEAQ. V was clipped by 1 base and J by 4 bases, with 13 bases between them. This CDR3 has 15 residues. For the CDR3, the DNA is TGTGCCAGCAGCTTAGGGTACGGGAGTCGAGAGACCCAGTACTTC. It codes for CASSLGYGSRETQYF.

The J gene is TRBJ2-1, the V gene TRBV19, with D tentatively TRBD2 (6 bases). This CDR3 spans 21 amino acids. Germline V gene lookup returns CDR1 LNHDA and CDR2 SQIVND (reference sequence). Trimming pared 4 bases from V and 3 bases from J, leaving 31 bases between. DNA for the CDR3: TGTGCCAGTAGTACAACCCGCCGCGGGGTGGTGGCGGGGCCAGACTACAATGAGCAGTTCTTC. Translated, it gives CASSTTRRGVVAGPDYNEQFF.

The J gene is TRBJ2-7, the V gene TRBV5-7; maybe TRBD1 (6 bases). TRBV5-7 is recorded as an ORF, its role being uncertain. Trimming cost V 1 base and J 2 bases, with 10 bases left between them. The CDR3 length is 14 residues. CDR3: CASSLTGPAYEQYF. DNA of the CDR3: TGTGCCAGCAGCTTGACAGGGCCGGCCTACGAGCAGTACTTC.

There are a few counts of this clonotype. The V call is TRBV27, the J call TRBJ2-5, with 12 bases matching TRBD1. This CDR3 is 16 amino acids long. Germline V gives CDR1 MNHEY, CDR2 SMNVEV (reference sequence). With 0 bases clipped from V and 5 bases from J, the junction kept 4 bases outside the gene matches. CDR3 in amino acids: CASSLSGTGGTETQYF. The CDR3 DNA follows: TGTGCCAGCAGTTTATCGGGGACAGGGGGCACCGAGACCCAGTACTTC.

Of note for this clonotype: Lacking the conserved final phenylalanine or tryptophan, this CDR3 likely reflects a read error. The chain carries TRBV12-5 and TRBJ1-2; tentatively, D is TRBD1 (5 bases). The germline V and J ends were trimmed by 6 bases and 1 base, with 9 bases remaining between them. The CDR3 consists of 13 residues. Germline CDR1 reads LGHNT; CDR2 reads FRNRAP. The CDR3 region has the DNA TGTGCTAGTGGCCCCGACAGTAACTATGGCTACACCTTA. Encoded protein: CASGPDSNYGYTL.

This clonotype was recorded many times. J is TRBJ2-2 and V is TRBV7-6; D gene ambiguous. Per germline, CDR1 SGHVS and CDR2 FNYEAQ. There are 17 residues in the CDR3. V dropped 3 bases and J dropped 2 bases, with 16 bases sitting between them. The CDR3 protein is CASSFDTSLPNTGELFF. As DNA, the CDR3 is TGTGCCAGCAGCTTTGACACCAGCCTTCCCAACACCGGGGAGCTGTTTTTT.

This clonotype was picked up many times. The chain couples TRBV7-9 to TRBJ2-5; 9 nucleotides align to TRBD2. The junction had 9 bases not matched to a gene; V was cut back by 5 bases and J by 5 bases. Germline V CDR1 and CDR2: SEHNR, FQNEAQ (reference sequence). This CDR3 has 15 amino acids. CDR3 protein: CASSNNAGGRETQYF. The CDR3 DNA is TGTGCCAGCAGCAATAACGCGGGGGGGCGCGAGACCCAGTACTTC.

This clonotype was picked up many times. The chain couples TRBV7-9 to TRBJ1-2; 7 bases are a match to TRBD1. Trimming took 1 base from V and 5 from J; bases not matched to a gene: 1. The CDR3 consists of 13 residues. CDR1 SEHNR and CDR2 FQNEAQ come from the germline V gene (reference sequence). The CDR3 protein is CASSLEQGYGYTF. The CDR3 DNA reads TGTGCCAGCAGCTTAGAACAGGGGTATGGCTACACCTTC.

This clonotype appeared many times. This sequence joins TRBV12-3 or TRBV12-4 and TRBJ1-1, with 9 bases identical to TRBD1. This CDR3 has 17 amino acids. V lost 1 base, J lost 6 bases, and 12 bases stayed unmatched. For the CDR3, the DNA is TGTGCCAGCAGTTTAGTGGTTTTTCTGGACAGGGGCGCTGAAGCTTTCTTT. Amino acids: CASSLVVFLDRGAEAFF.

This clonotype showed up many times. This chain links TRBV7-6 with TRBJ2-5; D unresolved. Germline V lookup: CDR1 SGHVS, CDR2 FNYEAQ. The CDR3 has 13 amino acids. V was pared by 5 bases and J by 1 base, with 8 bases between. CDR3 sequence: CASSQGFQETQYF. The CDR3, as DNA: TGTGCCAGCAGCCAAGGGTTCCAAGAGACCCAGTACTTC.

Ten or more counts support this clonotype. CDR3 protein: CASSPGTASYEQYF. The CDR3 DNA sequence: TGTGCCAGCAGTCCCGGGACAGCCTCCTACGAGCAGTACTTC. The rearrangement uses TRBV12-3 or TRBV12-4 and TRBJ2-7; 7 bases map to TRBD1. V shed 5 bases and J 0 bases; nucleotides not matched to a gene: 4. The CDR3 sequence is 14 residues long.

The sample holds many counts of this clonotype. This chain links TRBV7-6 with TRBJ2-2, with 7 nucleotides matching TRBD2. Per germline, CDR1 SGHVS and CDR2 FNYEAQ. Trimming cost V 10 bases and J 0 bases; bases outside gene matches: 2. CDR3 length equals 13 residues. CDR3 sequence (DNA): TGTGCCATACTAGCGTCGAACACCGGGGAGCTGTTTTTT. Translation: CAILASNTGELFF.

This clonotype was detected many times. The chain recombines TRBV12-3 or TRBV12-4 with TRBJ2-5; 7 bases fit TRBD1. Unmatched junction bases numbered 11, after V lost 5 bases and J lost 5 bases. The CDR3 runs to 15 residues. The CDR3 loop is CASSPGTARGETQYF. The CDR3 bases are TGTGCCAGCAGTCCGGGGACAGCGAGGGGCGAGACCCAGTACTTC.

This clonotype was seen repeatedly, ten times or more. The rearrangement uses TRBV7-3 and TRBJ1-2; D is unclear. Trimming shortened V by 4 bases and J by 4 bases, and 13 bases separated the two germline ends. The CDR3 sequence is 14 residues long. Germline CDR1 is SGHTA and CDR2 is FQGTGA. The CDR3 is CASSSDPSRYGYTF. The CDR3, as DNA: TGTGCCAGCAGCTCGGACCCGTCACGCTATGGCTACACCTTC.

A word on this clonotype: The conserved phenylalanine or tryptophan is not found at the CDR3 terminus, so this likely reflects a read error. This chain links TRBV3-1 with TRBJ2-7; possibly TRBD2 for D (5 bases). Trimming stripped 1 base from V and 3 bases from J, with 10 bases between. CDR1 and CDR2 from the germline V gene are LGHDT and YNNKEL (reference sequence). There are 14 residues in the CDR3. The CDR3 is CASSQGWESYEQYL. The CDR3 DNA reads TGTGCCAGCAGCCAAGGATGGGAGAGCTACGAGCAGTACTTA.

This clonotype has more than one count but fewer than ten. The genes are TRBV15 and TRBJ2-5; 11 nucleotides agree with TRBD2. In germline, CDR1 is LNHNV, CDR2 YYDKDF (reference sequence). V was clipped by 4 bases and J by 4 bases; unmatched bases: 5. This CDR3 spans 15 amino acids. The CDR3: CATSKTSGMGETQYF. CDR3 in DNA: TGTGCCACCAGCAAGACTAGCGGGATGGGAGAGACCCAGTACTTC.

In this sample, this clonotype turned up many times. The J gene is TRBJ2-3, the V gene TRBV7-6; perhaps TRBD2 as D (5 bases). Germline loops: CDR1 SGHVS, CDR2 FNYEAQ. V was trimmed by 4 bases and J by 3 bases, leaving 14 bases between them. The length of the CDR3 is 15 residues. The CDR3 DNA sequence: TGTGCCAGCAGCTCGCGTGGAGGCGGGACAGATACGCAGTATTTT. It is translated as CASSSRGGGTDTQYF.

This chain uses TRBV19 with TRBJ1-5; maybe TRBD1 (5 bases). The ends were cut back, 8 bases at V and 5 bases at J, with 16 bases in the middle. Germline V gene lookup returns CDR1 LNHDA and CDR2 SQIVND (reference sequence). The length of the CDR3 is 14 residues. CDR3 in amino acids: CASHQPGLYQPQHF. In DNA form, the CDR3 reads TGTGCCAGTCACCAACCAGGGCTGTATCAGCCCCAGCATTTT.

There are many counts of this clonotype. This chain joins TRBV7-3 and TRBJ1-1, with D possibly matching TRBD1 (6 bases). Germline V gives CDR1 SGHTA, CDR2 FQGTGA. There are 14 residues in the CDR3. The V end was cut by 2 bases, the J end by 3 bases, with 10 bases between. In nucleotides, the CDR3 is TGTGCCAGCAGCTTAGCAGGGGCGGACACTGAAGCTTTCTTT. Residues: CASSLAGADTEAFF.

This clonotype was counted at least ten times. This chain uses TRBV7-2 with TRBJ1-1; 7 positions agree with TRBD1. This CDR3 has 16 residues. V lost 3 bases to trimming and J lost 1 base; unmatched junction nucleotides: 8. The germline gives CDR1 SGHTA, CDR2 FQGNSA. The CDR3 DNA sequence: TGTGCCAGCAGCTTCGGGACAGTTCATACGAACACTGAAGCTTTCTTT. Amino acids: CASSFGTVHTNTEAFF.

In its sample, this clonotype was seen many times. The CDR3 loop reads CASSLASTGYGYTF. Written as DNA, the CDR3 is TGTGCCAGCAGCTTAGCGAGTACGGGATATGGCTACACCTTC. The genes are TRBV7-9 and TRBJ1-2; no reliable D call. Germline V CDR1 and CDR2: SEHNR, FQNEAQ (reference sequence). V was trimmed by 0 bases and J by 5 bases, leaving 10 bases between them. The CDR3 is made up of 14 amino acids.

This clonotype was counted ten times or more. The genes are TRBV12-3 or TRBV12-4 and TRBJ2-2; tentatively, D is TRBD2 (6 bases). Trimming took off 7 bases at V and 4 bases at J, with 13 bases between the two ends. The CDR3 sequence is 14 residues long. CDR3 protein: CASTPGVGTGELFF. CDR3 nucleotides: TGTGCCAGCACCCCGGGGGTTGGCACCGGGGAGCTGTTTTTT.

This clonotype was detected only a few times. This CDR3 is CSARDRASSGNTIYF. The CDR3 coding sequence is TGCAGTGCTAGAGATCGCGCTTCCTCTGGAAACACCATATATTTT. The rearrangement links TRBV20-1 to TRBJ1-3; D is unclear. CDR1 DFQATT and CDR2 SNEGSKA come from the germline V gene (reference sequence). Trimming shortened V by 0 bases and J by 0 bases, and 9 bases separated the two germline ends. CDR3 length: 15 residues.

Details on this clonotype: A read error may account for a junction end that differs from germline. The chain carries TRBV11-2 and TRBJ2-3, with TRBD2 identical over 13 bases. There are 16 residues in the CDR3. Germline loops: CDR1 SGHAT, CDR2 FQNNGV. This CDR3 is CASSLRTSGGTDMQYF. The CDR3 DNA sequence: TGTGCCAGCAGCTTGAGGACTAGCGGGGGAACAGATATGCAGTATTTT.